Sequencing of this T cell receptor beta chain was carried out in a study of T cells in Graves' hyperthyroidism and ophthalmopathy. Broader study findings: Through a model of 13 V-J features, ophthalmopathy was separated from stable hyperthyroidism. Ophthalmopathy was model-predicted a median about 7.1 months pre-onset.

The V gene end was trimmed by 6 bases and the J gene end by 3 bases; junction bases not matched to a gene: 5. The CDR3 totals 13 residues. Germline lookup yields CDR1 MDHEN and CDR2 SYDVKM. This clonotype was found a few times. What it recognizes is unknown. It was RNA transcripts that yielded the amplified TCR beta CDR3 regions. First-round RT-PCR of the TCR CDR3 relied on the HTBI primer set. TCRdb used MiXCR to reprocess the multiplex PCR reads, holding one entry per CDR3 protein. The repertoire holds a few hundred thousand distinct CDR3 sequences, with around 13% as singletons. The gene calls are TRBV28 and TRBJ2-7, with 7 bases that match TRBD2. The clonotype was recovered from a woman aged 18-29 years with Graves' hyperthyroidism. Sequencing was done on a sample of blood. CDR3 in amino acids: CASRGGGGYEQYF. CDR3 in DNA: TGTGCCAGCAGGGGGGGGGGGGGCTACGAGCAGTACTTC.